The 21 T cell receptor beta chains listed next were all sequenced from one sample in a study of T-cell reconstitution after alpha-beta-depleted transplantation in children (dated by TCRdb to 2016 to 2017). Libraries were made using PCR. Sequencing instrument: Illumina HiSeq 2500. TCR library preparation used molecular barcoding, with unique molecular identifiers applied to normalize quantification of the TCRbeta repertoire. TCRdb redid the processing of the public reads, applying fastp at Q25 and MiXCR, and retained in-frame beta chains. A single entry per CDR3 protein holds the most common genes and DNA from its merged rows. The sample contains about 640,000 distinct CDR3 sequences, around 13% of them found a single time. Approximately 2.1% of the sample rests with the top ten. This specimen's treatment or condition label, per the study, means: allogeneic hematopoietic cell transplantation with graft depleted of TCRalphabeta T cells and CD19 B cells.

The source was PBMCs, mostly from graft donor cells, collected 360 days after TCRalphabeta/CD19-depleted stem cell transplant. Every receptor here comes from a male patient younger than 18 who had a stem cell transplant for acute myeloid leukemia, so the T cells may come from the graft donor.

This clonotype appeared many times. The rearrangement links TRBV18 to TRBJ2-3, with 9 bases that match TRBD1. The J segment lost 3 bases and the V segment lost 6 bases, leaving 7 bases of the junction unmatched. The CDR3 consists of 15 residues. Germline V gene lookup returns CDR1 KGHSH and CDR2 LQKENI. The CDR3 DNA is TGTGCCAGCTCGTCGGGGACAGGGTCGACAGATACGCAGTATTTT. Translated: CASSSGTGSTDTQYF.

This clonotype came up a few times. V is TRBV19 and J is TRBJ2-2; 9 bases line up with TRBD2. CDR1 and CDR2 (germline): LNHDA, SQIVND (reference sequence). The length of the CDR3 is 13 residues. V trimming: 11 bases; J trimming: 6 bases; junction bases outside the gene matches: 7. The CDR3 DNA reads TGTGCCTCAGCCCAGCGGGAGGCCGGGGAGCTGTTTTTT. Translation: CASAQREAGELFF.

The J gene is TRBJ1-1, the V gene TRBV5-1, with TRBD1 matching 8 bases. Germline CDR1 is SGHRS and CDR2 is YFSETQ. After removal of 0 bases from V and 10 bases from J, the junction contained 11 bases not matched to a gene. This CDR3 has 15 amino acids. The CDR3 DNA follows: TGCGCCAGCAGCTTGGGCCCAGGGGGCGAATTTTCAGCTTTCTTT. This translates into CASSLGPGGEFSAFF.

This clonotype was observed at least ten times. The J gene is TRBJ1-1, the V gene TRBV20-1; TRBD1 might be the D (6 bases). Germline CDR1 is DFQATT and CDR2 is SNEGSKA (reference sequence). CDR3 length: 11 amino acids. V dropped 5 bases and J dropped 12 bases, with 16 bases sitting between them. The CDR3 nucleotides read TGCAGTGCTTGGACAGTGGACGGAACTTTCTTT. It specifies CSAWTVDGTFF.

The rearrangement joins TRBV7-2 to TRBJ2-7; D is ambiguous. In germline, CDR1 is SGHTA, CDR2 FQGNSA. V was shortened by 1 base and J by 1 base, with 11 bases between the two germline ends. The CDR3 covers 15 residues. This CDR3 is CASSLDGLGSYEQYF. CDR3 DNA sequence: TGTGCCAGCAGCTTAGACGGGTTGGGGTCCTACGAGCAGTACTTC.

The rearrangement links TRBV6-1 to TRBJ2-4, with D possibly TRBD1 on 7 matching bases. Germline-derived CDR1 and CDR2 are MNHNS and SASEGT. CDR3 length: 14 amino acids. The V and J ends lost 6 bases and 16 bases respectively, with 25 bases between them. As DNA, the CDR3 is TGTGCCAGCAGATCCGCGGGAATTTGGGACAGACTTTACTTC. Translating gives CASRSAGIWDRLYF.

The chain is built from TRBV28 and TRBJ2-1; 10 bases line up with TRBD2. J was trimmed by 5 bases and V by 6 bases; bases with no gene match: 10. This CDR3 has 16 residues. CDR1 MDHEN and CDR2 SYDVKM come from the germline V gene. CDR3 sequence reads: CASRRLAGVTDNEQFF. For the CDR3, the DNA is TGTGCCAGCAGGCGGCTAGCGGGAGTAACCGACAATGAGCAGTTCTTC.

The chain carries TRBV14 and TRBJ1-4, with unresolved D. V lost 0 bases and J lost 3, with 8 bases in between. The CDR3 covers 15 residues. The germline CDR1 and CDR2 sequences are SGHDN and FVKESK. CDR3: CASSQDIGSNEKLFF. The CDR3 DNA is TGTGCCAGCAGCCAAGATATAGGGTCTAATGAAAAACTGTTTTTT.

The rearrangement uses TRBV20-1 and TRBJ1-1, with TRBD1 matching 9 bases. Germline values: CDR1 DFQATT, CDR2 SNEGSKA (reference sequence). This CDR3 contains 15 residues. V shed 3 bases and J 7 bases; nucleotides not matched to a gene: 12. CDR3 residues: CSASAGTGTLGEAFF. The CDR3 nucleotides are TGCAGTGCTAGTGCGGGGACAGGGACTTTGGGTGAAGCTTTCTTT.

This clonotype has only a few counts. The chain couples TRBV27 to TRBJ2-1; D possibly corresponds to TRBD1 (6 bases). Trimming left V 6 bases short and J 0 bases short, with 12 bases between. Germline CDR1 MNHEY, CDR2 SMNVEV (reference sequence). CDR3 length equals 15 residues. CDR3 coding DNA: TGTGCCAGCAGCTTCGAGGACAGCTCCTACAATGAGCAGTTCTTC. It yields the protein CASSFEDSSYNEQFF.

This clonotype was observed many times. The CDR3 nucleotides are TGCGCCAGCAGCCTGATGGGTTCCTACGAGCAGTACTTC. Its translation: CASSLMGSYEQYF. The genes are TRBV4-3 and TRBJ2-7; D is undetermined. This CDR3 is built from 13 residues. Trimming took 4 bases from V and 1 from J, leaving 8 bases between them. Germline V lookup: CDR1 LGHNA, CDR2 YSLEER.

This clonotype was recorded a few times. V is TRBV18 and J is TRBJ2-7; D unresolved. Germline assignment: CDR1 KGHSH and CDR2 LQKENI. Trimming stripped 2 bases from V and 2 bases from J, with 7 bases between. The CDR3 is 13 amino acids. CDR3 sequence (DNA): TGTGCCAGCTCACCAACGCGGCCCTACGAGCAGTACTTC. Protein product: CASSPTRPYEQYF.

This rearrangement joins TRBV3-1 to TRBJ2-5, with a tentative D call TRBD2 (6 bases). The V end was cut by 1 base, the J end by 4 bases, with 22 bases between. From germline, CDR1 is LGHDT and CDR2 YNNKEL (reference sequence). The CDR3 loop spans 18 amino acids. This CDR3 is CASSQGIGGRDPAETQYF. CDR3 bases: TGTGCCAGCAGCCAAGGCATTGGGGGGAGAGACCCGGCAGAGACCCAGTACTTC.

V usage is TRBV7-9 and J usage is TRBJ1-3; D gene ambiguous. Trimming left V 5 bases short and J 0 bases short, with 11 bases between. Germline lookup yields CDR1 SEHNR and CDR2 FQNEAQ (reference sequence). The CDR3 length is 15 residues. Written as DNA, the CDR3 is TGTGCCAGCAGCCCACCGTCCCGCTCTGGAAACACCATATATTTT. It yields the protein CASSPPSRSGNTIYF.

This clonotype was recorded at least ten times. The chain carries TRBV4-2 and TRBJ2-7; 8 bases map to TRBD2. Germline V gene data show CDR1 as LGHNA and CDR2 as YNFKEQ. V gave up 2 bases and J gave up 0 bases; unmatched junction bases: 12. This CDR3 region has 18 residues. The CDR3 reads CASSQPQEASGFSYEQYF. The CDR3 DNA is TGTGCCAGCAGCCAACCTCAAGAGGCTAGCGGGTTCTCCTACGAGCAGTACTTC.

The sample holds a few counts of this clonotype. The V call is TRBV6-2 or TRBV6-3, the J call TRBJ2-7; a weak D match, TRBD1 (6 bases). This CDR3 has 15 residues. V lost 3 bases, J lost 2 bases, and 14 bases lay in between. From germline, CDR1 is MNHEY and CDR2 SVGEGT. DNA for the CDR3: TGTGCCAGCAGTTATGCTCACAGGGTTCCCTACGAGCAGTACTTC. Translated: CASSYAHRVPYEQYF.

The chain is built from TRBV12-3 or TRBV12-4 and TRBJ1-3, with D possibly TRBD1 on 5 matching bases. V dropped 2 bases and J dropped 4 bases, with 12 bases sitting between them. This CDR3 has 15 residues. For the CDR3, the DNA is TGTGCCAGCAGTTTAAAGAGGGGTTTCGGAAACACCATATATTTT. This gives the protein CASSLKRGFGNTIYF.

The rearrangement uses TRBV29-1 and TRBJ2-7; TRBD1 matches at 7 bases. Germline V gene lookup returns CDR1 SQVTM and CDR2 ANQGSEA. V lost 7 bases to trimming and J lost 1 base; unmatched junction nucleotides: 16. This CDR3 region has 16 residues. The CDR3 protein is CSANDKQGSMSYEQYF. The CDR3 region has the DNA TGCAGCGCCAATGATAAACAGGGGTCGATGTCCTACGAGCAGTACTTC.

This clonotype was observed a few times. The CDR3 DNA reads TGCAGCGTTGAAATTGCGGATGAGCAGTTCTTC. This sequence encodes CSVEIADEQFF. The chain couples TRBV29-1 to TRBJ2-1, with no clear D. The CDR3 is 11 residues long. The V gene's germline CDR1 is SQVTM and CDR2 ANQGSEA. V was trimmed by 2 bases and J by 8 bases, leaving 7 bases between them.

The rearrangement links TRBV28 to TRBJ2-7; D remains ambiguous. Germline CDR1 reads MDHEN; CDR2 reads SYDVKM. V lost 7 bases and J lost 2, with 9 bases in between. This CDR3 region has 12 residues. CDR3 region: CASTGQTYEQYF. CDR3 in DNA: TGTGCCAGCACCGGGCAGACCTACGAGCAGTACTTC.

Only a few counts were recorded for this clonotype. The CDR3 region is CASSILAGEWTDTQYF. Written as DNA, the CDR3 is TGTGCCAGCAGTATCCTAGCGGGAGAATGGACAGATACGCAGTATTTT. V usage is TRBV12-3 or TRBV12-4 and J usage is TRBJ2-3; TRBD2 matches 10 bases. V shed 5 bases, J shed 3 bases, and the junction held 8 bases outside the gene matches. The CDR3 spans 16 residues.